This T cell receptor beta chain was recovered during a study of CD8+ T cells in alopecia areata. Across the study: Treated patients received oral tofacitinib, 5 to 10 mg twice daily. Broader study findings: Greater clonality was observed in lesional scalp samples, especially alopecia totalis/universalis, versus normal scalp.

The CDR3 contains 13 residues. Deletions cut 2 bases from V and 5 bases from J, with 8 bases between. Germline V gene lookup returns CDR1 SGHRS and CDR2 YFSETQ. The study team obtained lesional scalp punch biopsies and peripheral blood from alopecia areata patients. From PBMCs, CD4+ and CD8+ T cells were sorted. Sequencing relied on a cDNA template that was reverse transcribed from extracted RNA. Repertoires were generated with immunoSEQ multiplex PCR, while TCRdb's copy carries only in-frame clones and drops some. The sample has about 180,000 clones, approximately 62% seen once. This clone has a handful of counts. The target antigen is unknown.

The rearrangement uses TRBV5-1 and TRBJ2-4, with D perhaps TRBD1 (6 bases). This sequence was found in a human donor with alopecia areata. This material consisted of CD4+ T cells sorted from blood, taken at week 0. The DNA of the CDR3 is TGCGCCAGCAGCTTCAGGGGCGAAAACATTCAGTACTTC. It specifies CASSFRGENIQYF.